Described below is a single T cell receptor (beta chain) sequence and its context. This clone was seen only once. Which antigen it targets is not known. Within one base of it there is no much larger clone, and no base qualities were kept. Library prep was done by the immunoSEQ multiplex PCR assay. TCRdb stores this immuneACCESS table with in-frame sequences only. Part of the clones is absent; in the studies checked, under half of the shortfall reflects unresolved V genes, and no reason is known for the rest. The sample has some 28,000 clones on record, around 89% of them singletons. Over 3% of the sample belongs to the ten largest clones. The source of the sample is a study of T cell changes during pregnancy in multiple sclerosis (dated by TCRdb to about 2019). For the study in its entirety: The study looked at changes in the T cell repertoire across pregnancy in women with multiple sclerosis.

The CDR3 covers 19 residues, taking in both the cysteine and the phenylalanine. Kept here is only the CDR3 DNA, which spans 57 bases and is read in frame from base 1. V and J are truncated by 3 bases and 2 bases respectively, leaving an intervening sequence of 26 bases. According to the germline V gene, CDR1 reads MGHRA and CDR2 reads YSYEKL. Source: CD4+ T cells from peripheral blood mononuclear cells, taken in the first trimester of pregnancy. This TCR derives from a female donor in good health, enrolled as a control in a pregnancy study. Recombination linked TRBV4-1 to TRBJ2-7; the D gene is perhaps TRBD1, on 6 matching bases. The DNA is as follows: TGCGCCAGCAGCCATCCGCGAACCGCGTACAGGGCTGGGACCTACGAGCAGTACTTC. It is translated as CASSHPRTAYRAGTYEQYF.